This T cell receptor (beta chain) was recorded in a study of CD8 T cells in ankylosing spondylitis. Overall study results and limits: Ankylosing spondylitis blood seemed to carry a telltale TCR beta motif made of several highly homologous variants.

This clonotype was observed a few times. Its antigen is not identified. TCRdb reprocessed the 5' RACE reads via MiXCR and lists one record per CDR3 protein. Of approximately 220,000 distinct CDR3 sequences listed, 15% to 20% are singletons. The CDR3 sequence is 14 residues long. Trimming removed 5 bases from V and 6 bases from J; junction bases left unmatched: 4. Sequencing was performed on blood, either unsorted or a sorted T cell fraction (not recorded which). The rearrangement links TRBV12-3 or TRBV12-4 to TRBJ2-2, with TRBD2 matching over 9 bases. This TCR was sampled from a male donor with ankylosing spondylitis. In DNA form, the CDR3 reads TGTGCCAGCAGTCATGGCGGGAGGGCCGGGGAGCTGTTTTTT. Translating gives CASSHGGRAGELFF.